This TCR beta chain was documented in a study of blood T cell repertoires in COVID-19. Study as a whole: The samples span acute and convalescent COVID-19 from the United States, Italy and Spain.

This CDR3 region has 14 residues. Germline CDR1 MNHEY, CDR2 SVGAGI. Trimming removed 6 bases at V and 5 bases at J, with 14 bases between. Authors' processing steps: Nucleated cell counts were estimated from reference gene primer amplification. The repertoire was sequenced with immunoSEQ multiplex PCR; TCRdb's copy has only in-frame clones and lacks some. V and J calls and clone size are copied from that table; D and trimming were computed from the DNA. The sample carries 90,000 to 100,000 clones, 89% recorded once. This sequence was found in a man aged 45-60 years with COVID-19, enrolled during active disease. This chain links TRBV6-5 with TRBJ1-5, with TRBD1 as a possible D gene (5 bases). The sample was peripheral blood. The CDR3 protein is CASSQRRGDQPQHF. The CDR3, as DNA: TGTGCCAGCAGCCAAAGGCGGGGGGATCAGCCCCAGCATTTT.